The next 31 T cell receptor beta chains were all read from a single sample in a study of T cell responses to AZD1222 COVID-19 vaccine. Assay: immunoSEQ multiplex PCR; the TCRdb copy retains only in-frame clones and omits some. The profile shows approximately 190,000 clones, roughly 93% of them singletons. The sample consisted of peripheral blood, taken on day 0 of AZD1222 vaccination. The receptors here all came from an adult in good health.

In nucleotides, the CDR3 is TGCGCCAGCAGCTTTCCTAGCGGGGAGCAGTTCTTC. Translated: CASSFPSGEQFF. The chain carries TRBV5-1 and TRBJ2-1, with 8 bases identical to TRBD2. Trimming cost V 2 bases and J 10 bases; bases outside gene matches: 2. The CDR3 totals 12 residues. The germline V gene has CDR1 SGHRS and CDR2 YFSETQ.

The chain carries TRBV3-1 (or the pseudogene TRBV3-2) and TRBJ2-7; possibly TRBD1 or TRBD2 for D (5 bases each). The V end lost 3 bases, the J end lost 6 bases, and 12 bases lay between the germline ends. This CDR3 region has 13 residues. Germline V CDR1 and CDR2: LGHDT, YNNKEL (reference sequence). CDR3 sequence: CASSHGVGGEQYF. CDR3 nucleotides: TGTGCCAGCAGCCATGGGGTTGGGGGCGAGCAGTACTTC.

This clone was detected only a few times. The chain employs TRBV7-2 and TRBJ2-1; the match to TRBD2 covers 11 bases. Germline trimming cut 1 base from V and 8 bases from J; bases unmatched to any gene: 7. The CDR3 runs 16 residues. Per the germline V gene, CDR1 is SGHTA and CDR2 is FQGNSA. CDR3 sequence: CASSLDYSGGAHEQFF. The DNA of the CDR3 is TGTGCCAGCAGCTTAGACTATAGCGGGGGGGCCCATGAGCAGTTCTTC.

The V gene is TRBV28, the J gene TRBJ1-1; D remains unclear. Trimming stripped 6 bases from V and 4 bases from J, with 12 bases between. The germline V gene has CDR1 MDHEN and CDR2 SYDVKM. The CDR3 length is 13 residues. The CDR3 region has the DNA TGTGCCAGCAGCCTCGTCGGTGGCACTGAAGCTTTCTTT. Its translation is CASSLVGGTEAFF.

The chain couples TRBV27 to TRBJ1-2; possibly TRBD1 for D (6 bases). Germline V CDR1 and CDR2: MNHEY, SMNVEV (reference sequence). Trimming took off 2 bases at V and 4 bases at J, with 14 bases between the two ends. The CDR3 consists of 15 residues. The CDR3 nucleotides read TGTGCCAGCAGTTTAATGGGGGGCATTCGCTATGGCTACACCTTC. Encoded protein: CASSLMGGIRYGYTF.

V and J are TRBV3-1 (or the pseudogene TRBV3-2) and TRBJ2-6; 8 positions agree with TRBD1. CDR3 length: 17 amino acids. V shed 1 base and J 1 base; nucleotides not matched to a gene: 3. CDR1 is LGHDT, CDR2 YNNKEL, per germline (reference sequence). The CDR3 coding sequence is TGTGCCAGCAGCCAAGCAGGGGGCGCATCTGGGGCCAACGTCCTGACTTTC. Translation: CASSQAGGASGANVLTF.

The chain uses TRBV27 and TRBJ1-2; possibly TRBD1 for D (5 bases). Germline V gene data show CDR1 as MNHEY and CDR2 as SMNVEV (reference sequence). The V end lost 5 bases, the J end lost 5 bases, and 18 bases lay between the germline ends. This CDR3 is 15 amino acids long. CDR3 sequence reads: CASSPPTAVYYGYTF. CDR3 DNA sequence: TGTGCCAGCAGTCCCCCGACAGCCGTGTATTATGGCTACACCTTC.

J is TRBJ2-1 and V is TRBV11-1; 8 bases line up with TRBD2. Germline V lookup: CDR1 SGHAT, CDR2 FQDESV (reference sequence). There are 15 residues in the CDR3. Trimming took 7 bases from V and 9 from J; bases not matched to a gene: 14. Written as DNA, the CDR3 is TGTGCCAGCAACCGGAACGGGGGGGCTTTTAGTGAGCAGTTCTTC. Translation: CASNRNGGAFSEQFF. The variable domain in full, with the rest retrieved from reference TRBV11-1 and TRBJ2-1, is EAEVAQSPRYKITEKSQAVAFWCDPISGHATLYWYRQILGQGPELLVQFQDESVVDDSQLPKDRFSAERLKGVDSTLKIQPAELGDSAMYLCASNRNGGAFSEQFFGPGTRLTVL.

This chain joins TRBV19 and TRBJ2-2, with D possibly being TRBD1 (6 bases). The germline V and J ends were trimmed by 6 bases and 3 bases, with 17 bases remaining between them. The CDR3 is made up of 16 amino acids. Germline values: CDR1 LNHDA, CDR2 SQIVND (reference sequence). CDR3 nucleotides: TGTGCCAGTAGCCTACCCAGGGGTGGGTACACCGGGGAGCTGTTTTTT. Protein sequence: CASSLPRGGYTGELFF.

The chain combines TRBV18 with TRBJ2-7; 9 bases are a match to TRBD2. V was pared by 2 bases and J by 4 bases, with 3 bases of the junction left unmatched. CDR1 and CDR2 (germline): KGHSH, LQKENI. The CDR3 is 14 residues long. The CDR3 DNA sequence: TGTGCCAGCTCACCAGGGCTAGCGGGGTACGAGCAGTACTTC. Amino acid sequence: CASSPGLAGYEQYF.

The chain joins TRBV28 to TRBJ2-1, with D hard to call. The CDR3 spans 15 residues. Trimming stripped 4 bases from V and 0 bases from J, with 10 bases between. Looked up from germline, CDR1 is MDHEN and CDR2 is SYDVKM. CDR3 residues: CASSYQRSSYNEQFF. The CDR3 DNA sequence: TGTGCCAGCAGTTACCAGAGGAGCTCCTACAATGAGCAGTTCTTC.

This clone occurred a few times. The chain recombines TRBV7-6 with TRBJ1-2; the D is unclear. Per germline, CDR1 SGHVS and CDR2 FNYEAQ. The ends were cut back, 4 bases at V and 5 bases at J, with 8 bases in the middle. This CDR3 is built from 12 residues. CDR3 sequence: CASSSTQYGYTF. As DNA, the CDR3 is TGTGCCAGCAGCTCTACGCAATATGGCTACACCTTC.

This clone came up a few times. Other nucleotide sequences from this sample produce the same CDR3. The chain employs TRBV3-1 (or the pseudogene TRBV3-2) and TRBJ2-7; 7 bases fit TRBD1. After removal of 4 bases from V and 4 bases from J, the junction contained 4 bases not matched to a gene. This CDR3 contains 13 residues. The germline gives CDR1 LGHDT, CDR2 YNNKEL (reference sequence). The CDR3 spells CASSPRQGYEQYF. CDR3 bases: TGTGCCAGCAGCCCGAGACAGGGTTACGAGCAGTACTTC.

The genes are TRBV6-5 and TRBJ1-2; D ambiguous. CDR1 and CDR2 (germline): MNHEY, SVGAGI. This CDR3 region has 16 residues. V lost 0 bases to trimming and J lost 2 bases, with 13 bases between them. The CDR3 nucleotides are TGTGCCAGCAGTTACTCGACCGGGGAAGTGAACTATGGCTACACCTTC. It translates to CASSYSTGEVNYGYTF.

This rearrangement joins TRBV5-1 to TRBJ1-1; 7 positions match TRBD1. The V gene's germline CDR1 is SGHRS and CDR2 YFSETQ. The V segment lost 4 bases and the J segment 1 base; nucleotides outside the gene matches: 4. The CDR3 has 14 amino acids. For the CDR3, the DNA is TGCGCCAGCAGCCCGGGACAGCCGAACACTGAAGCTTTCTTT. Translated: CASSPGQPNTEAFF.

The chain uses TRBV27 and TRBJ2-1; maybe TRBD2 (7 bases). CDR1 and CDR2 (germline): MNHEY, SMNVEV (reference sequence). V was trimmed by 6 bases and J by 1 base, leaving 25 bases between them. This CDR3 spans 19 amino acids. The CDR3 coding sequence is TGTGCCAGCAGACTGGGGGGGCATGAGGCCCTCAATTCCTACAATGAGCAGTTCTTC. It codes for CASRLGGHEALNSYNEQFF.

CDR3: CAISESVGISGANVLTF. Written as DNA, the CDR3 is TGTGCCATCAGTGAGTCGGTTGGGATCTCTGGGGCCAACGTCCTGACTTTC. The rearrangement uses TRBV10-3 and TRBJ2-6; no reliable D call. V was trimmed by 0 bases and J by 0 bases, leaving 9 bases between them. CDR3 length equals 17 residues. Germline CDR1 ENHRY, CDR2 SYGVKD.

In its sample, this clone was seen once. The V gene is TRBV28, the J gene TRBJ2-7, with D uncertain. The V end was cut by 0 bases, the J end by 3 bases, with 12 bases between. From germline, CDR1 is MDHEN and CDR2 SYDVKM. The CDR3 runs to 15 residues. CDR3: CASSLWVIGNYEQYF. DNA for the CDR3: TGTGCCAGCAGTTTATGGGTAATTGGTAACTACGAGCAGTACTTC. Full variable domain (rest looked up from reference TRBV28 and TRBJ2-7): DVKVTQSSRYLVKRTGEKVFLECVQDMDHENMFWYRQDPGLGLRLIYFSYDVKMKEKGDIPEGYSVSREKKERFSLILESASTNQTSMYLCASSLWVIGNYEQYFGPGTRLTVT.

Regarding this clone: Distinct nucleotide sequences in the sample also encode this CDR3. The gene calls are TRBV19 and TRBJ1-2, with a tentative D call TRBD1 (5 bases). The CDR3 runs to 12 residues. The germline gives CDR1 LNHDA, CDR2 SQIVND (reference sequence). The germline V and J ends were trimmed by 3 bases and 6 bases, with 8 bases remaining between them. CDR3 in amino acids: CASSIGGDGYTF. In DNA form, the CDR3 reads TGTGCCAGTAGTATTGGAGGGGATGGCTACACCTTC.

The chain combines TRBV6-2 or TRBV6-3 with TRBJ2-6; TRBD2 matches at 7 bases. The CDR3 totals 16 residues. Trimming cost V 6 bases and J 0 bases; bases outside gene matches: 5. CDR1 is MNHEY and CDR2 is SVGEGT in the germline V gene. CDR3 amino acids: CASSPSGLSGANVLTF. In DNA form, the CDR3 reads TGTGCCAGCAGCCCTAGCGGACTCTCTGGGGCCAACGTCCTGACTTTC.

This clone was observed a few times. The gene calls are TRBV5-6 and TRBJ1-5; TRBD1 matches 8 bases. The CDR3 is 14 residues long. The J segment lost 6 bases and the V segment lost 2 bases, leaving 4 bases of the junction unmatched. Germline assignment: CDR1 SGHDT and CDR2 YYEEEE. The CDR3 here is CASSFRGQGQPQHF. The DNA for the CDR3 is TGTGCCAGCAGCTTCAGGGGGCAGGGTCAGCCCCAGCATTTT.

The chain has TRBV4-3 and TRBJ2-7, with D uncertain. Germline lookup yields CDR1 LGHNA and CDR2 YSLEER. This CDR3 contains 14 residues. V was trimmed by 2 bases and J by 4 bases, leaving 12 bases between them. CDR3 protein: CASSQSTDLYEQYF. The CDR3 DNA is TGCGCCAGCAGCCAATCGACGGATTTATACGAGCAGTACTTC.

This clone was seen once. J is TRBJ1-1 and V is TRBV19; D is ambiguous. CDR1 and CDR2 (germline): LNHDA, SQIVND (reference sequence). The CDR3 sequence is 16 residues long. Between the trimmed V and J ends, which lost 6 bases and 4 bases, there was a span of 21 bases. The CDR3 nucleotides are TGTGCCAGTAGCCCCTTTAAAGGCGGGCTGGGCACTGAAGCTTTCTTT. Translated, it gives CASSPFKGGLGTEAFF.

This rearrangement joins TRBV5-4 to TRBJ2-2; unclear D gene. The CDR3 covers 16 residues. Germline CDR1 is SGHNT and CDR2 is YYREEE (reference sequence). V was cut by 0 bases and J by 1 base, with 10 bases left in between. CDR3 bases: TGTGCCAGCAGCTTGGATCTGGCAGGGAACACCGGGGAGCTGTTTTTT. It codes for CASSLDLAGNTGELFF.

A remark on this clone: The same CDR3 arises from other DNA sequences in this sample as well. The CDR3 spells CASSQGQGALNYGYTF. The CDR3 nucleotides read TGTGCCAGCAGCCAAGGCCAGGGGGCTCTTAACTATGGCTACACCTTC. This sequence joins TRBV3-1 (or the pseudogene TRBV3-2) and TRBJ1-2; 8 bases are shared with TRBD1. V lost 1 base and J lost 1; bases outside the gene matches: 5. This CDR3 contains 16 residues. Germline V gene sequence: CDR1 LGHDT, CDR2 YNNKEL (reference sequence).

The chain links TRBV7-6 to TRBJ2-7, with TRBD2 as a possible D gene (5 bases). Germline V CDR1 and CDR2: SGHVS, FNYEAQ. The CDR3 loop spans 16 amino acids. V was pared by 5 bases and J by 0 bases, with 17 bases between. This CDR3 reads CASSPRPGLVSYEQYF. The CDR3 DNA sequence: TGTGCCAGCAGCCCTAGGCCTGGACTGGTCTCCTACGAGCAGTACTTC.

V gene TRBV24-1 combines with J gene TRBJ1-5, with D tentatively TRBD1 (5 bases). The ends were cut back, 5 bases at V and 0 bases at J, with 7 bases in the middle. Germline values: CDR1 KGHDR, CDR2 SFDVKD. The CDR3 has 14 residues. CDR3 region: CATSGGYSNQPQHF. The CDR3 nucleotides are TGTGCCACCAGTGGGGGGTATAGCAATCAGCCCCAGCATTTT.

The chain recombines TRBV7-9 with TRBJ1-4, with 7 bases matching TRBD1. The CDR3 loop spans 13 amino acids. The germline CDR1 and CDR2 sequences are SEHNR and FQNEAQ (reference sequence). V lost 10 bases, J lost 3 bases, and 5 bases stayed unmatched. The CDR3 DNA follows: TGTGCCACCCGGGACAGACCTAATGAAAAACTGTTTTTT. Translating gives CATRDRPNEKLFF.

CDR3 nucleotide sequence: TGTGCCAGCAGTTATCGACTAGAGACCTACAATGAGCAGTTCTTC. Protein: CASSYRLETYNEQFF. The J gene is TRBJ2-1, the V gene TRBV6-5; D possibly corresponds to TRBD2 (6 bases). V gave up 3 bases and J gave up 2 bases, with 11 bases separating them. Germline-derived CDR1 and CDR2 are MNHEY and SVGAGI. The CDR3 covers 15 residues.

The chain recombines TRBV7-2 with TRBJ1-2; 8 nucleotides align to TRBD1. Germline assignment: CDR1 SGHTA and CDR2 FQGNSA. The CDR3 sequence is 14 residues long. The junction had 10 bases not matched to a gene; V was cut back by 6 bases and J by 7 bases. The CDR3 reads CASRPKGQVFGYTF. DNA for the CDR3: TGTGCCAGCAGGCCGAAGGGACAGGTCTTTGGCTACACCTTC.

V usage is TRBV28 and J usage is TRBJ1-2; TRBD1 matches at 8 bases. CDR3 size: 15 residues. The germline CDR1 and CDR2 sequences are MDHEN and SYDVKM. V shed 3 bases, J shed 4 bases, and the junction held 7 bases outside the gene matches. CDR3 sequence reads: CASSFPAGGRYGYTF. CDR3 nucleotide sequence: TGTGCCAGCAGTTTCCCGGCAGGGGGCCGCTATGGCTACACCTTC.